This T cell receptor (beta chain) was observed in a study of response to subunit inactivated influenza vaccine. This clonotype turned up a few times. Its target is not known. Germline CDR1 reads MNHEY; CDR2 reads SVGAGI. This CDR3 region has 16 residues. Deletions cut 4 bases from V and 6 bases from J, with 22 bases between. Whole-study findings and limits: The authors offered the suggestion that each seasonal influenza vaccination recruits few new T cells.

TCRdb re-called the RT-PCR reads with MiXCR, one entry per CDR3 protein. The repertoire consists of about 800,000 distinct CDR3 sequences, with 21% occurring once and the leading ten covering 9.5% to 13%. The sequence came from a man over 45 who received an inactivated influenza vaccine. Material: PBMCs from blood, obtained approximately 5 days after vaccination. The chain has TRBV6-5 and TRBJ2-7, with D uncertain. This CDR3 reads CASSFAANGKLSEQYF. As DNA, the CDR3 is TGTGCCAGCAGTTTTGCGGCCAATGGGAAGCTTTCCGAGCAGTACTTC.